The 26 T cell receptor beta chains given below trace back to one sample, sequenced in a study of post-analysis software for immune sequencing data. Whole-study findings and limits: TRBV segments more frequent in patients than in controls numbered about five and included TRBV5-6, TRBV5-1 and TRBV20-1.

Which antigens these TCRs recognize remains unknown. Every TCR beta cDNA library bore unique molecular identifiers. TCRdb re-derived calls from the PCR reads in MiXCR, one entry per CDR3 protein. The sample holds approximately 350,000 distinct CDR3 sequences, 30% to 45% seen once. Material: blood. These receptors originate from a girl aged 10 to 17 with multiple sclerosis.

J is TRBJ2-1 and V is TRBV6-2 or TRBV6-3; possibly TRBD1 or TRBD2 for D (6 bases each). CDR1 MNHEY and CDR2 SVGEGT come from the germline V gene. The CDR3 loop spans 13 amino acids. V was shortened by 2 bases and J by 10 bases, with 12 bases between the two germline ends. The CDR3 region has the DNA TGTGCCAGCAGTTACCCGGGGGACACCGAGCAGTTCTTC. Its protein is CASSYPGDTEQFF.

This clonotype appeared a few times. The rearrangement joins TRBV12-3 or TRBV12-4 to TRBJ2-6; D gene uncertain. Deletions cut 6 bases from V and 0 bases from J, with 9 bases between. The CDR3 runs to 15 residues. CDR3 protein: CASRKFHSGANVLTF. The CDR3 nucleotides read TGTGCCAGCAGGAAGTTCCACTCTGGGGCCAACGTCCTGACTTTC.

V gene TRBV27 combines with J gene TRBJ2-5, with a tentative D call TRBD2 (7 bases). The V end was cut by 3 bases, the J end by 5 bases, with 16 bases between. Per germline, CDR1 MNHEY and CDR2 SMNVEV (reference sequence). This CDR3 region has 15 residues. The CDR3 sequence is CASSFGGGAFETQYF. The CDR3 DNA reads TGTGCCAGCAGTTTCGGAGGGGGGGCCTTCGAGACCCAGTACTTC.

The J gene is TRBJ1-1, the V gene TRBV9; D unclear. Trimming shortened V by 0 bases and J by 1 base, and 10 bases separated the two germline ends. CDR1 is SGDLS, CDR2 YYNGEE, per germline. This CDR3 has 15 residues. The CDR3 here is CASSVGEGWNTEAFF. DNA of the CDR3: TGTGCCAGCAGCGTAGGCGAAGGCTGGAACACTGAAGCTTTCTTT.

This chain links TRBV27 with TRBJ2-7, with 10 nucleotides matching TRBD2. The CDR3 is 18 residues long. After removal of 5 bases from V and 0 bases from J, the junction contained 13 bases not matched to a gene. CDR1 is MNHEY, CDR2 SMNVEV, per germline (reference sequence). CDR3 in DNA: TGTGCCAGCAGTCCCTGGGCTAGCGGGGGCCCTGTCTCCTACGAGCAGTACTTC. Protein product: CASSPWASGGPVSYEQYF.

This clonotype was counted a few times. This chain uses TRBV12-3 or TRBV12-4 with TRBJ1-2, with 7 bases lining up with TRBD1. This CDR3 contains 12 residues. The V and J ends lost 7 bases and 8 bases, in that order; junction bases with no gene match: 7. CDR3 region: CASTRDSGGYTF. The CDR3 region has the DNA TGTGCCAGCACTCGGGACAGTGGGGGCTACACCTTC.

V and J are TRBV20-1 and TRBJ1-5; D might be TRBD1 (5 bases). The germline CDR1 and CDR2 sequences are DFQATT and SNEGSKA (reference sequence). V lost 3 bases to trimming and J lost 6 bases, with 12 bases between them. This CDR3 is 13 amino acids long. As DNA, the CDR3 is TGCAGTGCTAGGCGAGGGACCAGTCAGCCCCAGCATTTT. It yields the protein CSARRGTSQPQHF.

Here the CDR3 reads CASSQDWVQANYGYTF. Written as DNA, the CDR3 is TGTGCCAGCAGCCAAGATTGGGTCCAAGCGAACTATGGCTACACCTTC. The chain joins TRBV4-2 to TRBJ1-2; D not resolved. Trimming pared 0 bases from V and 2 bases from J, leaving 13 bases between. Germline values: CDR1 LGHNA, CDR2 YNFKEQ. The CDR3 covers 16 residues.

Comment on this clonotype: A read error may be the cause here, since a much bigger clone is one base away. J is TRBJ2-1 and V is TRBV7-2; possible D gene TRBD1, 5 bases. The length of the CDR3 is 16 residues. Germline-derived CDR1 and CDR2 are SGHTA and FQGNSA. The DNA of the CDR3 is TGTGCCAGCAGCTTAAGGGGTCGGGCCTCCTGCAATGAGCAGTTCTTC. It codes for CASSLRGRASCNEQFF.

This clonotype has just a few counts. The chain employs TRBV6-5 and TRBJ1-1; D is unclear. The V gene's germline CDR1 is MNHEY and CDR2 SVGAGI. CDR3 length equals 14 residues. V dropped 5 bases and J dropped 3 bases, with 13 bases sitting between them. The CDR3 nucleotides are TGTGCCAGCAGTAAAGCGAACCGGGACACTGAAGCTTTCTTT. This sequence encodes CASSKANRDTEAFF.

In this sample, this clonotype turned up a few times. This rearrangement joins TRBV7-8 to TRBJ2-7; TRBD1 matches 7 bases. This CDR3 region has 13 residues. J was trimmed by 2 bases and V by 5 bases; bases with no gene match: 3. Germline V gene data show CDR1 as SGHVS and CDR2 as FQNEAQ. The CDR3 nucleotides read TGTGCCAGCAGCCACGACAGGGCCTACGAGCAGTACTTC. It specifies CASSHDRAYEQYF.

V gene TRBV29-1 combines with J gene TRBJ2-7; 8 bases map to TRBD1. V was pared by 7 bases and J by 6 bases, with 11 bases of the junction left unmatched. Germline assignment: CDR1 SQVTM and CDR2 ANQGSEA. The CDR3 runs to 13 residues. CDR3 bases: TGCAGCGCCCAGGGGGGCAGGGGGCGCGAGCAGTACTTC. It encodes CSAQGGRGREQYF.

The chain is built from TRBV12-3 or TRBV12-4 and TRBJ1-1, with unresolved D. V was shortened by 5 bases and J by 7 bases, with 11 bases between the two germline ends. CDR3 length: 12 residues. DNA of the CDR3: TGTGCCAGCAGTAGCTTGTTCGGTGAAGCTTTCTTT. Its translation is CASSSLFGEAFF.

V and J are TRBV24-1 and TRBJ1-2; no reliable D call. The CDR3 contains 14 residues. Germline V gene data show CDR1 as KGHDR and CDR2 as SFDVKD. The ends were cut back, 3 bases at V and 4 bases at J, with 11 bases in the middle. CDR3 sequence: CATSDPDGFYGYTF. As DNA, the CDR3 is TGTGCCACCAGTGATCCGGACGGGTTCTATGGCTACACCTTC.

For this clonotype: A read error may account for a junction end that differs from germline. This chain links TRBV5-1 with TRBJ2-5, with 9 nucleotides matching TRBD2. CDR1 is SGHRS and CDR2 is YFSETQ in the germline V gene. The CDR3 sequence is 14 residues long. DNA for the CDR3: TGCGCCAGCATGGGCGGGGGGGCCCAAGAGGCCCAGTACTTC. Protein product: CASMGGGAQEAQYF.

CDR3: CASSVAGDPQETQYF. CDR3 in DNA: TGTGCCAGCAGCGTAGCGGGGGACCCACAAGAGACCCAGTACTTC. This chain uses TRBV9 with TRBJ2-5; tentative D call: TRBD2 (6 bases). The germline V gene encodes CDR1 SGDLS and CDR2 YYNGEE. This CDR3 contains 15 residues. V was clipped by 0 bases and J by 2 bases, with 11 bases between them.

The V call is TRBV7-2, the J call TRBJ1-1; 7 bases agree with TRBD1. The ends lost 5 bases at V and 6 bases at J; junction bases unmatched: 9. CDR1 and CDR2 (germline): SGHTA, FQGNSA. CDR3 length: 14 amino acids. This chain's CDR3 is CASSEAGGNAEAFF. The CDR3 DNA follows: TGTGCCAGCAGCGAAGCAGGGGGTAACGCTGAAGCTTTCTTT.

This clonotype was found a few times. The rearrangement links TRBV6-5 to TRBJ1-2, with D perhaps matching TRBD1 (6 bases). Trimming took 2 bases from V and 4 from J, leaving 14 bases between them. The CDR3 covers 15 residues. Per germline, CDR1 MNHEY and CDR2 SVGAGI. The CDR3 region has the DNA TGTGCCAGCAGTTACCGAACAGGGTTCGGCTATGGCTACACCTTC. Amino acids: CASSYRTGFGYGYTF.

V gene TRBV7-3 combines with J gene TRBJ1-5; no firm D call. Germline loops: CDR1 SGHTA, CDR2 FQGTGA. V was pared by 0 bases and J by 6 bases, with 21 bases between. This CDR3 has 18 amino acids. CDR3 loop: CASSLTGPSGFIVQPQHF. The CDR3 DNA is TGTGCCAGCAGCTTAACAGGGCCATCCGGGTTTATCGTTCAGCCCCAGCATTTT.

This chain connects TRBV5-4 to TRBJ2-3, with a tentative D call TRBD2 (6 bases). The CDR3 sequence is 16 residues long. Germline V gene sequence: CDR1 SGHNT, CDR2 YYREEE (reference sequence). Trimming pared 4 bases from V and 2 bases from J, leaving 17 bases between. CDR3 bases: TGTGCCAGCAGCCCCCGGGCGGGGCTTAACACAGATACGCAGTATTTT. This sequence encodes CASSPRAGLNTDTQYF.

The count of this clonotype is one. The chain employs TRBV3-1 and TRBJ2-7; tentatively, D is TRBD1 or TRBD2 (6 bases each). There are 19 residues in the CDR3. V was pared by 0 bases and J by 0 bases, with 21 bases between. Germline V gene data show CDR1 as LGHDT and CDR2 as YNNKEL (reference sequence). The CDR3 loop reads CASSQELSGATAHSYEQYF. For the CDR3, the DNA is TGTGCCAGCAGCCAAGAACTATCGGGGGCGACTGCCCACTCCTACGAGCAGTACTTC.

CDR3 sequence: CASSLESRDTQYF. The DNA of the CDR3 is TGTGCCAGCAGCTTAGAGTCTAGAGATACGCAGTATTTT. J is TRBJ2-3 and V is TRBV7-9; D is ambiguous. In germline, CDR1 is SEHNR, CDR2 FQNEAQ (reference sequence). Trimming left V 1 base short and J 5 bases short, with 7 bases between. The CDR3 extends over 13 amino acids.

The chain links TRBV5-1 to TRBJ2-7; unclear D gene. Trimming cost V 4 bases and J 3 bases, with 20 bases left between them. Germline V gene sequence: CDR1 SGHRS, CDR2 YFSETQ. There are 16 residues in the CDR3. Written as DNA, the CDR3 is TGCGCCAGCAGCCTAAGGACGGGTTCCCCAAACTACGAGCAGTACTTC. It is translated as CASSLRTGSPNYEQYF.

In its sample, this clonotype was seen a few times. The chain joins TRBV20-1 to TRBJ2-1; possibly TRBD2 for D (6 bases). The germline CDR1 and CDR2 sequences are DFQATT and SNEGSKA (reference sequence). With 0 bases removed from V and 5 bases from J, the gap between germline ends came to 14 bases. The CDR3 length is 15 residues. The CDR3 loop reads CSARDLRGPDNEQFF. The CDR3 DNA is TGCAGTGCTAGAGATCTGCGGGGCCCCGACAATGAGCAGTTCTTC.

V usage is TRBV5-1 and J usage is TRBJ2-7; TRBD2 aligns across 7 bases. The V gene end was trimmed by 4 bases and the J gene end by 1 base; junction bases not matched to a gene: 2. The length of the CDR3 is 13 residues. CDR1 and CDR2 from the germline V gene are SGHRS and YFSETQ. CDR3 loop: CASSAGDSYEQYF. The DNA of the CDR3 is TGCGCCAGCAGCGCGGGGGATTCCTACGAGCAGTACTTC.

This rearrangement joins TRBV5-4 to TRBJ2-7; 7 bases fit TRBD1. This CDR3 region has 13 residues. V lost 4 bases, J lost 5 bases, and 6 bases stayed unmatched. From germline, CDR1 is SGHNT and CDR2 YYREEE (reference sequence). The CDR3 DNA reads TGTGCCAGCAGCAAGACAGGGTCCCACGAGCAGTACTTC. Its protein is CASSKTGSHEQYF.